This T cell receptor (beta chain) was sequenced in a study of cytomegalovirus exposure and HLA in healthy donors. Whole-study results and caveats: It was approximately 160 TCR beta chains that were listed as cytomegalovirus-associated. Reportedly, cytomegalovirus status was diagnosed with high sensitivity and specificity.

Generated by immunoSEQ multiplex PCR, the TCRdb table keeps only in-frame clones and is missing some. This repertoire shows tens of thousands of clones, 90% to 97% found once; its top ten account for around 0.9%. From germline, CDR1 is LNHDA and CDR2 SQIVND (reference sequence). This CDR3 has 13 amino acids. With 5 bases removed from V and 8 bases from J, the gap between germline ends came to 12 bases. A remark on this clone: The antigen remains undetermined.

The source material was PBMCs. This rearrangement joins TRBV19 to TRBJ2-2, with D possibly being TRBD1 (5 bases). This receptor was taken from a man aged 18 to 29 in good health and CMV-seronegative. The CDR3 coding sequence is TGTGCCAGTAGTCGCCAGGGTCTTGGGGAGCTGTTTTTT. This encodes CASSRQGLGELFF.